This note documents a single T cell receptor beta chain sequence. Its target is not known. From the RT-PCR reads, TCRdb called clonotypes with MiXCR, one entry per CDR3 protein. This sample has 450,000 to 550,000 distinct CDR3 sequences, with around 25% found just once. These data are taken from a study of response to subunit inactivated influenza vaccine. Study results and caveats: The authors put forward the suggestion that each seasonal influenza vaccination may bring in only a limited number of new T cells.

The V end was cut by 3 bases, the J end by 2 bases, with 14 bases between. CDR1 is MDHEN and CDR2 is SYDVKM in the germline V gene. This CDR3 has 15 residues. The sequence was collected from a man aged 50 to 59 who received an inactivated influenza vaccine. Sequencing used CD4+ T cells sorted from PBMCs, obtained 4 to 6 days after vaccination. The chain recombines TRBV28 with TRBJ2-7; D is unresolved. CDR3 loop: CASSFSFPATYEQYF. The CDR3, as DNA: TGTGCCAGCAGTTTTTCCTTCCCGGCGACCTACGAGCAGTACTTC. Full variable domain (missing parts from reference TRBV28 and TRBJ2-7): DVKVTQSSRYLVKRTGEKVFLECVQDMDHENMFWYRQDPGLGLRLIYFSYDVKMKEKGDIPEGYSVSREKKERFSLILESASTNQTSMYLCASSFSFPATYEQYFGPGTRLTVT.